This T cell receptor beta chain was sequenced in a study of T cells in Graves' hyperthyroidism and ophthalmopathy. This CDR3 comprises 14 residues. Per germline, CDR1 GTSNPN and CDR2 SVGIG (reference sequence). The V segment lost 0 bases and the J segment 2 bases; nucleotides outside the gene matches: 4. RNA transcripts provided the source from which TCR beta CDR3 regions were amplified. Carried out on the TCR CDR3, a first-round RT-PCR used the HTBI primer set. One entry per CDR3 protein, called by TCRdb with MiXCR from the multiplex PCR reads. The sample shows about 420,000 distinct CDR3 sequences, roughly an eighth of them seen only once. This clonotype has just a few counts.

The V and J genes are TRBV30 and TRBJ2-7; TRBD2 aligns across 7 bases. The sample comprised blood. This clonotype originated in a woman aged 18-35 years with Graves' hyperthyroidism. The CDR3 reads CAWSVSGTAYEQYF. In DNA, the CDR3 is TGTGCCTGGAGTGTAAGCGGGACTGCCTACGAGCAGTACTTC.